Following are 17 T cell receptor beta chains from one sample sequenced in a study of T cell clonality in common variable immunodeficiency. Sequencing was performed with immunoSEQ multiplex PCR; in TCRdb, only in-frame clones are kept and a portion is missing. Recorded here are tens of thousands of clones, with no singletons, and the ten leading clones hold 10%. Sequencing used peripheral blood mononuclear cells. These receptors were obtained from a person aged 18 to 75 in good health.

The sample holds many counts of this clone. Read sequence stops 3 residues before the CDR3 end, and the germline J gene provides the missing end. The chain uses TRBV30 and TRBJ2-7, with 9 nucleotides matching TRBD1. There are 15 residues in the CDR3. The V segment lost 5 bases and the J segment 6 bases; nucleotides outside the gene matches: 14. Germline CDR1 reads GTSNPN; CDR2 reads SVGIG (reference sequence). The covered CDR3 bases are TGTGCCTGGGGAACCGGGACAGGGAGGAGGGGCGAG. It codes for CAWGTGTGRRGE. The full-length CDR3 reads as CAWGTGTGRRGEQYF.

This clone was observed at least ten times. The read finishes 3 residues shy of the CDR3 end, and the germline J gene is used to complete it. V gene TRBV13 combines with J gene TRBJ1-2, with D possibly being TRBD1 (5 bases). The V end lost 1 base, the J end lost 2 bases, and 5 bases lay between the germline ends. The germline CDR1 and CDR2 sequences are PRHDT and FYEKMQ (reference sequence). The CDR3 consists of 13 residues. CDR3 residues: CASSLAGNYGYTF. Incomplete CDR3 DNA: TGTGCCAGCAGCTTAGCAGGGAACTATGGC.

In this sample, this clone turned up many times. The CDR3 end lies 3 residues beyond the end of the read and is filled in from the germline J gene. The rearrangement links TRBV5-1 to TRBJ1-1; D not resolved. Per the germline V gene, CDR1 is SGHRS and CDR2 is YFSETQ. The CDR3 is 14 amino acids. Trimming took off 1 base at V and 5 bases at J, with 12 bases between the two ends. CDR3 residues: CASSLSPGITEAFF. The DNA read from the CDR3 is TGCGCCAGCAGCTTGTCCCCGGGGATAACTGAA.

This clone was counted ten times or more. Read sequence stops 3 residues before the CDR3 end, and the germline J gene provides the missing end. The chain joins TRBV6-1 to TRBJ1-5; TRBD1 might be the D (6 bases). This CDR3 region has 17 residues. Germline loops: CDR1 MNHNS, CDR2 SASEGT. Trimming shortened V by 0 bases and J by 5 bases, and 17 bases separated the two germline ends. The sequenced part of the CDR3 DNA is TGTGCCAGCAGTGAAGCGGGCGGGGGCAGTTTTGATCAGCCC. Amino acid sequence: CASSEAGGGSFDQP. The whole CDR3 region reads CASSEAGGGSFDQPQHF.

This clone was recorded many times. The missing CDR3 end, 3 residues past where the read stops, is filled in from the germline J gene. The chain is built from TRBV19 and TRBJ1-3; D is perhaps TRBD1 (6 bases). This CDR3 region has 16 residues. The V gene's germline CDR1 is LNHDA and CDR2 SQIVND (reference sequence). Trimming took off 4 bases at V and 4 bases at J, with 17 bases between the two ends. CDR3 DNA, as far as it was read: TGTGCCAGTAGTACTGATACAGGGCTGCGGGGAAACACC. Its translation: CASSTDTGLRGNT. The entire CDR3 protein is CASSTDTGLRGNTIYF. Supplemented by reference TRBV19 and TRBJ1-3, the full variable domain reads DGGITQSPKYLFRKEGQNVTLSCEQNLNHDAMYWYRQDPGQGLRLIYYSQIVNDFQKGDIAEGYSVSREKKESFPLTVTSAQKNPTAFYLCASSTDTGLRGNTIYFGEGSWLTVV.

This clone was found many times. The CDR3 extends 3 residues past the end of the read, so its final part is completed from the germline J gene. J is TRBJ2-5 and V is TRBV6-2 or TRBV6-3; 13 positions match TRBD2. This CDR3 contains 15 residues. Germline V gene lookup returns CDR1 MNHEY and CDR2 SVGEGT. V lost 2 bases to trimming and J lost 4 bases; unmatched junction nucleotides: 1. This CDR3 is CASSYRLAGGETQYF. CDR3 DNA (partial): TGTGCCAGCAGTTACCGACTAGCGGGGGGAGAGACC.

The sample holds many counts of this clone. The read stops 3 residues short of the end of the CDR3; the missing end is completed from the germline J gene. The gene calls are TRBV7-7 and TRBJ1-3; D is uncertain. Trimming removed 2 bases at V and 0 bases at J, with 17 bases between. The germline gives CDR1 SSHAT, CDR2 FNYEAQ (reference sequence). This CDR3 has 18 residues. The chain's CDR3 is CASSLLPSGRSSGNTIYF. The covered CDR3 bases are TGTGCCAGCAGCTTACTCCCCAGCGGACGTTCCTCTGGAAACACC.

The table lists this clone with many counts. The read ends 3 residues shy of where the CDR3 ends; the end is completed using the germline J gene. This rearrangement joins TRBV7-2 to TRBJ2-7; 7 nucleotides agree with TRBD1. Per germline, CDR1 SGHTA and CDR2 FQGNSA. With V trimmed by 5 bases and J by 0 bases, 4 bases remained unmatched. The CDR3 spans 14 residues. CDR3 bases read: TGTGCCAGCAGCGCGGACAGGTTCTCCTACGAG. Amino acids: CASSADRFSYE. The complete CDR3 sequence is CASSADRFSYEQYF.

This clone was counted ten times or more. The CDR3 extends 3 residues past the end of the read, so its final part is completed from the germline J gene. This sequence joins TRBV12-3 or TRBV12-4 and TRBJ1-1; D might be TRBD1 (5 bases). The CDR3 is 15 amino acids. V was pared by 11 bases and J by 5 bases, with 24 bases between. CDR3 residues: CASLQVRGAGTEAFF. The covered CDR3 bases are TGTGCCTCACTCCAAGTAAGGGGCGCGGGGACTGAA.

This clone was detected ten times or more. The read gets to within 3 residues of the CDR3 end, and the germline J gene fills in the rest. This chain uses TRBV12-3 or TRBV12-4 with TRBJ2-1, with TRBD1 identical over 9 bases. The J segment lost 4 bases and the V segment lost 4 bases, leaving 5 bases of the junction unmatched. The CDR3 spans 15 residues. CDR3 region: CASSSPGQGYNEQFF. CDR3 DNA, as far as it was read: TGTGCCAGCAGTTCCCCGGGACAGGGTTACAATGAG.

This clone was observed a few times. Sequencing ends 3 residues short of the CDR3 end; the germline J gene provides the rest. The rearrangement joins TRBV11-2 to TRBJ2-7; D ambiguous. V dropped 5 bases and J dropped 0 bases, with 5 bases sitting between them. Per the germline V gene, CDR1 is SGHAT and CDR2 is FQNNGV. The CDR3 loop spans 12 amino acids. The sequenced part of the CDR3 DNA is TGTGCCAGCAGCACTAACTCCTACGAG. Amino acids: CASSTNSYE. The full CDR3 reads CASSTNSYEQYF.

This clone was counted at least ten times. The sequenced CDR3 bases are TGTGCCAGCAGTTTCTTTCGGGGGACTGGGGCCAACGTC. This encodes CASSFFRGTGANV. The full CDR3 protein reads CASSFFRGTGANVLTF. This chain uses TRBV28 with TRBJ2-6, with a weak D call TRBD2 (6 bases). The read ends 3 residues early relative to the CDR3; the germline J gene fills the gap. Germline V CDR1 and CDR2: MDHEN, SYDVKM. The CDR3 consists of 16 residues. V was shortened by 3 bases and J by 2 bases, with 11 bases between the two germline ends.

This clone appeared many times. CDR3 sequence reads: CSVEYSGGGYEQYF. Incomplete CDR3 DNA: TGCAGCGTTGAATATTCGGGGGGCGGCTACGAG. The gene calls are TRBV29-1 and TRBJ2-7; the D gene is possibly TRBD2 (7 bases). The read comes to an end 3 residues before the CDR3 does, leaving the germline J gene to fill in the end. This CDR3 is 14 amino acids long. Germline lookup yields CDR1 SQVTM and CDR2 ANQGSEA. Trimming pared 2 bases from V and 3 bases from J, leaving 14 bases between.

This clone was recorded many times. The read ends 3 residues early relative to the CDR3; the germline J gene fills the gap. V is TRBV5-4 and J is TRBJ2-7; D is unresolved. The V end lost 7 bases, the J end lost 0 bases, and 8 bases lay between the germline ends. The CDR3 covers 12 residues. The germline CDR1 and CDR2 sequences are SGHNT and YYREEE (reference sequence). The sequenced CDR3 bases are TGTGCCAGCGGGCCCAGCTCCTACGAG. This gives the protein CASGPSSYE. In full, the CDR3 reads CASGPSSYEQYF. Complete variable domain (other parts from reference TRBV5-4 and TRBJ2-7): ETGVTQSPTHLIKTRGQQVTLRCSSQSGHNTVSWYQQALGQGPQFIFQYYREEENGRGNFPPRFSGLQFPNYSSELNVNALELDDSALYLCASGPSSYEQYFGPGTRLTVT.

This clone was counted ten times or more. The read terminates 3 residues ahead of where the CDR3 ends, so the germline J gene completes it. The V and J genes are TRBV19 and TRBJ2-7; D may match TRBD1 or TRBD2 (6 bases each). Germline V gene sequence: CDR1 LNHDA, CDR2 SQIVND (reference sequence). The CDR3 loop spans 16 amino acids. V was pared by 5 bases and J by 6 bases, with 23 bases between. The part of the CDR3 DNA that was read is TGTGCCAGTAGTCTCGGACAGACCTTCTGGAGGGGCGAG. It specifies CASSLGQTFWRGE. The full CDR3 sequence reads CASSLGQTFWRGEQYF.

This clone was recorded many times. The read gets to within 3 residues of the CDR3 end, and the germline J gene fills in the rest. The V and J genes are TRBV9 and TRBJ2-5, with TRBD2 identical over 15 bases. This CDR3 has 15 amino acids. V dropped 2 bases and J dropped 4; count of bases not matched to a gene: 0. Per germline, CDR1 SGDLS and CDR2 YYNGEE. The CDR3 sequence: CASSVGLAGGETQYF. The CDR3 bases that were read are TGTGCCAGCAGCGTGGGACTAGCGGGAGGAGAGACC. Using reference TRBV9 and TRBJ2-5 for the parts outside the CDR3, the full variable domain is DSGVTQTPKHLITATGQRVTLRCSPRSGDLSVYWYQQSLDQGLQFLIQYYNGEERAKGNILERFSAQQFPDLHSELNLSSLELGDSALYFCASSVGLAGGETQYFGPGTRLLVL.

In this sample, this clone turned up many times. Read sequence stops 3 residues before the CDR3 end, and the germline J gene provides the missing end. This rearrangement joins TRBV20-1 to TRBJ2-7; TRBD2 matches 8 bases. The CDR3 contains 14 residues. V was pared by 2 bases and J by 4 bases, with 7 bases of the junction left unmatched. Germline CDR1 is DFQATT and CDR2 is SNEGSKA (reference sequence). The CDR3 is CSARQRGRQYEQYF. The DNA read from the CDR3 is TGCAGTGCTAGACAGCGGGGGAGACAATACGAG.